Included here is one T cell receptor beta chain sequence, with context. Its specificity is unknown. Since a much larger clone is just one base distant, this may be a read error. The conserved final phenylalanine or tryptophan is absent from the CDR3, which likely points to a read error. Full-length variable regions came from constant-region reverse primers plus semi-nested Nested Universal Primer A PCR. TCRdb passed the 5' RACE reads through MiXCR, listing each CDR3 protein once. The sample has 45,000 to 70,000 distinct CDR3 sequences; around a quarter are singletons. With 3 bases removed from V and 4 bases from J, the gap between germline ends came to 11 bases. The CDR3 is 14 amino acids. The germline V gene has CDR1 SGHTA and CDR2 FQGTGA. The memory fraction was CD4+CD45RO+CD25- cells. Study-wide points: Tumor-infiltrating Treg TCR alpha and beta sequences overlapped most with tumor naive CD4+ T cells, then blood naive.

The sample comprised tumor-infiltrating memory CD4+ T cells sorted from the breast tumor. Indicated subset: memory CD4+ T cells, CD4+CD45RO+CD25-. The clonotype comes from a female donor with breast cancer. The rearrangement uses TRBV7-3 and TRBJ2-3; D may correspond to TRBD1 or TRBD2 (5 bases each). CDR3 amino acids: CASSLGPGSDTQYV. CDR3 sequence (DNA): TGTGCCAGCAGCTTGGGACCTGGGTCAGATACGCAGTATGTT.